Below, one T cell receptor (beta chain) is given with its context. These data originate in a study of technical replicates of blood from a few donors. V was cut by 4 bases and J by 6 bases, with 16 bases left in between. This CDR3 has 14 amino acids. Germline V lookup: CDR1 SGHDT, CDR2 YYEEEE. TCRdb keeps only in-frame clones here, not all; method: immunoSEQ multiplex PCR. The sample carries roughly 57,000 clones, nearly 95% recorded once. This rearrangement joins TRBV5-6 to TRBJ1-1; D is possibly TRBD1 (6 bases). The clonotype was recovered from a human donor in good health. Some clones in this sample may be carry-over from other donors' samples. The sequenced sample was PBMCs. CDR3 nucleotide sequence: TGTGCCAGCAGCCCGGAGGGGGGAGGGGCTGAAGCTTTCTTT. The encoded protein is CASSPEGGGAEAFF.